Shown below are 3 T cell receptor beta chains from a single sample sequenced in a study of CD4 T cells in relation to SARS-CoV-2 and coronaviruses. Assay used: immunoSEQ multiplex PCR; TCRdb lists only in-frame clones, some missing. This sample has over 35,000 clones; 77% occur once, and the top ten carry roughly 20%. These receptors lack a known antigen. The sequenced sample was memory CD4+ T cells from PBMCs, cultured in vitro. The receptors stem from an adult with COVID-19.

In this sample, this clone turned up a few times. The genes are TRBV5-5 and TRBJ2-7, with a weak D call TRBD2 (6 bases). V lost 4 bases, J lost 4 bases, and 15 bases lay in between. The CDR3 length is 14 residues. Germline-derived CDR1 and CDR2 are SGHKS and YYEKEE (reference sequence). The CDR3 coding sequence is TGTGCCAGCAGCCGGGGGACGGAAGAATACGAGCAGTACTTC. Its protein is CASSRGTEEYEQYF.

CDR3 coding DNA: TGCAGTGCTAGTGATCCTAGCGGGAGGGCCTACCACACAGATACGCAGTATTTT. It codes for CSASDPSGRAYHTDTQYF. The rearrangement uses TRBV20-1 and TRBJ2-3, with 12 bases fitting TRBD2. V lost 3 bases and J lost 2; bases outside the gene matches: 12. The CDR3 loop spans 18 amino acids. CDR1 is DFQATT, CDR2 SNEGSKA, per germline (reference sequence).

The rearrangement links TRBV21-1 to TRBJ2-5; the table's D call, TRBD2, has no DNA check behind it. TRBV21-1 is a recognized pseudogene. CDR3 length equals 17 residues. The CDR3 sequence is CASSKKLRLAEQETQYF. DNA of the CDR3: TGTGCCAGCAGCAAAAAGCTGAGGCTAGCGGAGCAAGAGACCCAGTACTTC.